This TCR beta chain stems from a study of vaccination and CD4 T cells after COVID-19 (dated by TCRdb to the early 2020s). Some background on the complete study: Convalescent patients had a positive SARS-CoV-2 result on nasal swab PCR, and of these patients, several had mild disease and one had severe disease. The convalescent cohort included six males and four females, with two Hispanic individuals, seven Caucasians, two Asians and one multiracial person. Control cultures received a CEFX viral epitope pool as the positive control, an HIV-1 Nef peptide pool as the negative control, or no peptide. Overlapping spike peptide pools from SARS-CoV-2 and from the common cold coronaviruses HCoV-NL63, HCoV-OC43 and HCoV-229E were used as culture stimuli. In around 9 COVID-19 convalescent patients and a handful of infection-naive healthy vaccine recipients, researchers compared the spike-specific CD4+ TCR repertoire from before mRNA vaccination with the repertoire from after. The time from the second vaccine dose to post-vaccine blood sampling had a median of roughly 79 days and ranged from about 12 to 250 days. Post-COVID blood samples were collected from convalescent patients a median of approximately 93 days after diagnosis, with a range of roughly 30 to 170 days. Each participant got two doses of either the Pfizer-BioNTech BNT162b2 vaccine (n=8) or the Moderna mRNA-1273 vaccine (n=2). Overall results and qualifications from the work: Nearly all vaccine-specific clones in convalescent patients (304 of 307) were mono-reactive for SARS-CoV-2 spike rather than cross-reactive with common cold coronaviruses. The study included relatively few convalescent patients and did not analyze early timepoints after natural infection. Among convalescent patients, a median around 89% of the SARS-CoV-2-reactive clones seen after vaccination appeared only after vaccination, which suggests priming specific to the vaccine. An increase in the median number of SARS-CoV-2-reactive clonotypes from approximately 21 after infection to roughly 38 after vaccination was observed, but the change was not found to be significant.

V loses 10 bases, J loses 4 bases, and the germline ends lie 16 bases apart. The CDR3 measures 13 amino acids from cysteine to phenylalanine. The retained sequence is limited to the CDR3, 39 bases, with the frame set at the first base. The CDR1 and CDR2 encoded by the germline V gene are SGHVS and FQNEAQ. Per the publication, the treatment or condition label means: roughly 10-day PBMC culture with coronavirus spike peptide pools or control peptides (ViraFEST assay). The ViraFEST assay was used in the study, in which antigen-specific T cells were expanded with peptide pools and expanded clonotypes were subsequently identified by TCR sequencing. The convalescent patients' positive SARS-CoV-2 PCR tests fell between March and December 2020, which was before the Alpha, Beta and Delta variants emerged in the United States. Each well held millions of PBMCs cultured with about 9.8 ug/ml peptide pools in IMDM containing roughly 4.7% human AB serum and 9.5 to 10 IU/ml IL-2. On days 3 and 7, half of the culture medium was replaced with fresh IL-2-containing medium. After less than twelve days of culture, CD4+ T cells were isolated by negative selection with the EasySep CD4+ T cell isolation kit. PBMCs were separated from whole blood using Ficoll-Paque Plus gradient centrifugation and then either used fresh or cryopreserved at -140C. Culture conditions were generally each tested in triplicate wells.

The method behind the library was PCR. TCR sequencing of DNA from cultured CD4+ T cells used the Oncomine TCR Beta short-read assay at the Johns Hopkins FTIC core. Genomic DNA was extracted from the cultured CD4+ T cells with the QIAamp micro DNA kit. Oncomine TCR Beta libraries from cultured CD4+ T cells were pooled using unique dual indexes and sequenced on an Illumina iSeq 100. The authors processed their data as follows. Non-productive sequences were removed, and CDR3s not starting with C, not ending with F or W, or shorter than 7 amino acids were discarded. Antigen-specific clonotypes were identified using the MANAFEST web application through comparison of peptide-stimulated wells with reference and other culture wells. For a clone to be called positive, the clone needed an FDR below 0.05, an odds ratio above 5, and a productive frequency above 0.1% in at least two of three replicate wells. Cross-reactive clonotypes were defined as significantly expanded in both SARS-CoV-2 spike wells and at least one common cold coronavirus spike condition. Using R version 3.6.1, CDR3 homology was evaluated through Levenshtein distances (stringdist) along with unrooted phylogenetic trees (ape). The public reads were reprocessed in TCRdb via fastp at Q25 and MiXCR, keeping in-frame beta chains. Here each entry gathers all rows of one CDR3 protein and keeps the most common genes and DNA. TCRdb, not the original authors, processed these V and J calls. For this sample there are about 20,000 distinct CDR3 sequences; around 60% appear just once. Approximately 9% of the sample goes to the ten largest clones.

With respect to this clonotype: Its antigen remains undetermined. No much larger clone is present one base from it, and per-base qualities are unavailable.

This TCR was recovered from a human donor who had recovered from COVID-19. The chain is assembled from TRBV7-8 and TRBJ2-5; the best D guess is TRBD1, with 7 bases matching. Specimen: CD4+ T cells from blood, cultured in vitro, collected after SARS-CoV-2 vaccination. The CDR3 is CAITQGGRETQYF. Read as DNA, the sequence is TGTGCCATTACCCAGGGGGGACGAGAGACCCAGTACTTC.